A single sample gave rise to the 23 T cell receptor beta chains below, sequenced in a study of low-dose radiotherapy and immunotherapy resistance in tumors. Time point meaning: before trial treatment. Gene-specific TRAV and TRBV primers were used for first-strand cDNA, covering alpha and beta chains. TCRs were put through around 20 PCR cycles of amplification with Phusion. A constant-region primer and the V-primer adapter served as the primer pair. TCRdb ran MiXCR on the reads and lists one entry per CDR3 protein. The sample has fewer than 90,000 distinct CDR3 sequences, under 20% seen once. Sequenced here: PBMCs, sampled before treatment. The receptors come from a male donor with prostate cancer.

This clonotype was detected ten times or more. The V call is TRBV5-1, the J call TRBJ1-1; tentative D call: TRBD1 (6 bases). V was clipped by 3 bases and J by 6 bases, with 12 bases between them. CDR3 length equals 13 residues. Germline assignment: CDR1 SGHRS and CDR2 YFSETQ. CDR3 DNA: TGCGCCAGCAGCTACGGACAGAGGGCTGAAGCTTTCTTT. It specifies CASSYGQRAEAFF.

The rearrangement uses TRBV20-1 and TRBJ2-7; TRBD1 aligns across 9 bases. The V segment lost 4 bases and the J segment 2 bases; nucleotides outside the gene matches: 6. Germline values: CDR1 DFQATT, CDR2 SNEGSKA (reference sequence). This CDR3 has 14 residues. For the CDR3, the DNA is TGCAGTGCTACCGGGACAGGGAACCCCTACGAGCAGTACTTC. Amino acids: CSATGTGNPYEQYF.

This clonotype has at least ten counts. The V call is TRBV11-1, the J call TRBJ2-7; D not resolved. From germline, CDR1 is SGHAT and CDR2 FQDESV (reference sequence). The CDR3 loop spans 15 amino acids. Trimming cost V 3 bases and J 4 bases, with 16 bases left between them. CDR3 amino acids: CASSFSLDPFYEQYF. CDR3 DNA sequence: TGTGCCAGCAGCTTCTCTCTGGATCCCTTTTACGAGCAGTACTTC.

In this sample, this clonotype turned up many times. The chain has TRBV6-2 or TRBV6-3 and TRBJ2-7, with D unresolved. The CDR3 extends over 13 amino acids. V shed 0 bases and J shed 4 bases, with 7 bases lying between them. From germline, CDR1 is MNHEY and CDR2 SVGEGT. CDR3 DNA: TGTGCCAGCAGTTACTCTTGGGATTACGAGCAGTACTTC. The encoded protein is CASSYSWDYEQYF.

In this sample, this clonotype turned up many times. The V and J genes are TRBV24-1 and TRBJ2-5; D is unresolved. This CDR3 contains 13 residues. The germline V gene encodes CDR1 KGHDR and CDR2 SFDVKD. V dropped 4 bases and J dropped 4 bases, with 9 bases sitting between them. The CDR3 spells CATSDLFGETQYF. The CDR3 DNA is TGTGCCACCAGTGACCTCTTCGGAGAGACCCAGTACTTC.

There are many counts of this clonotype. V usage is TRBV29-1 and J usage is TRBJ2-1, with D uncertain. Germline V CDR1 and CDR2: SQVTM, ANQGSEA. V lost 6 bases and J lost 5, with 11 bases in between. The CDR3 length is 12 residues. This chain's CDR3 is CSVGRRNNEQFF. In DNA form, the CDR3 reads TGCAGCGTAGGACGCAGGAACAATGAGCAGTTCTTC.

Remarks on this clonotype: A far larger clone is only one base removed, so a read error is likely. The chain couples TRBV7-9 to TRBJ1-1; no clear D gene. This CDR3 has 14 residues. The V end lost 3 bases, the J end lost 1 base, and 9 bases lay between the germline ends. Germline CDR1 reads SEHNR; CDR2 reads FQNEAQ (reference sequence). This CDR3 reads CASSLVTGNTEAFF. As DNA, the CDR3 is TGTGCCAGCAGCTTGGTGACGGGGAACACTGAAGCTTTCTTT.

In this sample, this clonotype turned up many times. The rearrangement joins TRBV14 to TRBJ1-6; no definite D call. CDR3 length: 12 amino acids. Germline V CDR1 and CDR2: SGHDN, FVKESK. The germline V and J ends were trimmed by 6 bases and 9 bases, with 9 bases remaining between them. The CDR3 here is CASSGSGSPLHF. CDR3 nucleotides: TGTGCCAGCAGTGGGAGCGGTTCACCCCTCCACTTT.

The V call is TRBV3-1, the J call TRBJ2-7, with D possibly being TRBD2 (6 bases). The CDR3 covers 15 residues. Germline CDR1 and CDR2: LGHDT and YNNKEL (reference sequence). Trimming took 0 bases from V and 2 from J, leaving 11 bases between them. The chain's CDR3 is CASSQDSGGAYEQYF. The DNA for the CDR3 is TGTGCCAGCAGCCAAGATAGTGGCGGGGCCTACGAGCAGTACTTC.

This clonotype was found many times. The V call is TRBV14, the J call TRBJ1-1, with 9 nucleotides matching TRBD1. The CDR3 runs to 17 residues. CDR1 and CDR2 from the germline V gene are SGHDN and FVKESK. The V segment lost 4 bases and the J segment 1 base; nucleotides outside the gene matches: 10. The CDR3 loop reads CASSPGRQGVRNTEAFF. The CDR3 nucleotides read TGTGCCAGCAGCCCTGGCCGACAGGGGGTGAGGAACACTGAAGCTTTCTTT.

In this sample, this clonotype turned up many times. The chain uses TRBV2 and TRBJ1-5; D unresolved. Trimming removed 5 bases from V and 3 bases from J, with 8 bases in between. The CDR3 is made up of 13 amino acids. Per germline, CDR1 SNHLY and CDR2 FYNNEI. The CDR3 DNA is TGTGCCAGCAGTACTGAGAACAATCAGCCCCAGCATTTT. Its translation: CASSTENNQPQHF.

The DNA of the CDR3 is TGTGCCAGTAGTGGGGGGGCCCGGAGACAAGAGACCCAGTACTTC. This gives the protein CASSGGARRQETQYF. The J gene is TRBJ2-5, the V gene TRBV19, with D possibly TRBD2 on 7 matching bases. V was shortened by 5 bases and J by 2 bases, with 15 bases between the two germline ends. From germline, CDR1 is LNHDA and CDR2 SQIVND (reference sequence). The length of the CDR3 is 15 residues. Full variable domain (remainder filled in from reference TRBV19 and TRBJ2-5): DGGITQSPKYLFRKEGQNVTLSCEQNLNHDAMYWYRQDPGQGLRLIYYSQIVNDFQKGDIAEGYSVSREKKESFPLTVTSAQKNPTAFYLCASSGGARRQETQYFGPGTRLLVL.

Remarks on this clonotype: A read error is the likely source, as a far larger clone sits one nucleotide away. The chain combines TRBV7-2 with TRBJ2-3, with D hard to call. V was pared by 5 bases and J by 2 bases, with 8 bases between. The CDR3 sequence is 13 residues long. Germline CDR1 SGHTA, CDR2 FQGNSA. The CDR3 nucleotides read TGTGCCAGCAGCGGCTCCTTCACAGATACGCAGTATTTT. Protein product: CASSGSFTDTQYF.

This clonotype was seen at least ten times. CDR3 amino acids: CASSLNSWRGALRGNEQFF. For the CDR3, the DNA is TGTGCCAGCAGCTTAAATTCTTGGCGGGGGGCTCTGAGGGGCAATGAGCAGTTCTTC. This chain links TRBV7-2 with TRBJ2-1; TRBD2 agrees at 8 bases. V was clipped by 2 bases and J by 6 bases; unmatched bases: 18. The CDR3 has 19 residues. CDR1 and CDR2 from the germline V gene are SGHTA and FQGNSA.

With regard to this clonotype: Since a much larger clone is just one base distant, this may be a read error. The chain combines TRBV19 with TRBJ2-1; D remains ambiguous. The length of the CDR3 is 14 residues. Germline CDR1 is LNHDA and CDR2 is SQIVND (reference sequence). The CDR3 nucleotides read TGTGCCAATAGTATTGTTTTAGGTTCCAATGAGCAGTTCTTC. Its translation: CANSIVLGSNEQFF.

The J gene is TRBJ1-5, the V gene TRBV9; 8 nucleotides align to TRBD1. There are 15 residues in the CDR3. Germline CDR1 SGDLS, CDR2 YYNGEE. The ends lost 4 bases at V and 3 bases at J; junction bases unmatched: 6. CDR3 DNA sequence: TGTGCCAGCAGCACGACAGGGGCCCCCAATCAGCCCCAGCATTTT. It encodes CASSTTGAPNQPQHF.

This clonotype was seen at least ten times. The rearrangement joins TRBV24-1 to TRBJ1-6; tentative D call: TRBD1 (5 bases). Per germline, CDR1 KGHDR and CDR2 SFDVKD. The CDR3 loop spans 14 amino acids. Deletions cut 6 bases from V and 7 bases from J, with 12 bases between. CDR3: CATSPGTVNSPLHF. The CDR3 DNA follows: TGTGCCACCAGTCCAGGGACGGTCAATTCACCCCTCCACTTT.

This clonotype was recorded at least ten times. J is TRBJ1-2 and V is TRBV11-2; perhaps TRBD1 as D (5 bases). Trimming left V 3 bases short and J 8 bases short, with 10 bases between. CDR3 length: 12 residues. In germline, CDR1 is SGHAT, CDR2 FQNNGV. The CDR3 nucleotides are TGTGCCAGCAGCTTGCAGGGTGAAGGCTACACCTTC. Translating gives CASSLQGEGYTF.

Ten or more counts support this clonotype. The V gene is TRBV27, the J gene TRBJ1-6; TRBD1 might be the D (5 bases). The length of the CDR3 is 16 residues. The germline V gene has CDR1 MNHEY and CDR2 SMNVEV (reference sequence). V was trimmed by 3 bases and J by 7 bases, leaving 16 bases between them. CDR3 DNA sequence: TGTGCCAGCAGTTTGACTTCCGGGACGGGAAATTCACCCCTCCACTTT. Amino acids: CASSLTSGTGNSPLHF.

J is TRBJ1-1 and V is TRBV7-8, with D perhaps matching TRBD1 (5 bases). Trimming removed 5 bases from V and 1 base from J, with 14 bases in between. Germline CDR1 reads SGHVS; CDR2 reads FQNEAQ. The CDR3 has 15 residues. The DNA for the CDR3 is TGTGCCAGCAGCGGCGCGGGACTGGCGAACACTGAAGCTTTCTTT. Amino acid sequence: CASSGAGLANTEAFF.

This clonotype has at least ten counts. V and J are TRBV9 and TRBJ1-1; D is uncertain. The CDR3 is 14 amino acids. Germline V gene sequence: CDR1 SGDLS, CDR2 YYNGEE. Trimming cost V 0 bases and J 0 bases, with 6 bases left between them. The chain's CDR3 is CASSVGSLNTEAFF. Written as DNA, the CDR3 is TGTGCCAGCAGCGTAGGTTCCCTGAACACTGAAGCTTTCTTT.

This clonotype was seen ten or more times. The V call is TRBV5-1, the J call TRBJ2-7, with D maybe TRBD1 (5 bases). Germline values: CDR1 SGHRS, CDR2 YFSETQ. The V gene lost 0 bases and the J gene lost 12 bases, with 16 bases spanning the gap. This CDR3 comprises 13 residues. CDR3 sequence reads: CASSLDTREWRYF. DNA for the CDR3: TGCGCCAGCAGCTTGGACACCAGGGAATGGCGGTACTTC.

This clonotype showed up just a few times. This chain links TRBV7-6 with TRBJ1-1; D is undetermined. The CDR3 loop spans 11 amino acids. The germline gives CDR1 SGHVS, CDR2 FNYEAQ. V lost 1 base and J lost 7, with 4 bases in between. CDR3 sequence reads: CASSLDGEAFF. CDR3 bases: TGTGCCAGCAGCTTAGACGGTGAAGCTTTCTTT.